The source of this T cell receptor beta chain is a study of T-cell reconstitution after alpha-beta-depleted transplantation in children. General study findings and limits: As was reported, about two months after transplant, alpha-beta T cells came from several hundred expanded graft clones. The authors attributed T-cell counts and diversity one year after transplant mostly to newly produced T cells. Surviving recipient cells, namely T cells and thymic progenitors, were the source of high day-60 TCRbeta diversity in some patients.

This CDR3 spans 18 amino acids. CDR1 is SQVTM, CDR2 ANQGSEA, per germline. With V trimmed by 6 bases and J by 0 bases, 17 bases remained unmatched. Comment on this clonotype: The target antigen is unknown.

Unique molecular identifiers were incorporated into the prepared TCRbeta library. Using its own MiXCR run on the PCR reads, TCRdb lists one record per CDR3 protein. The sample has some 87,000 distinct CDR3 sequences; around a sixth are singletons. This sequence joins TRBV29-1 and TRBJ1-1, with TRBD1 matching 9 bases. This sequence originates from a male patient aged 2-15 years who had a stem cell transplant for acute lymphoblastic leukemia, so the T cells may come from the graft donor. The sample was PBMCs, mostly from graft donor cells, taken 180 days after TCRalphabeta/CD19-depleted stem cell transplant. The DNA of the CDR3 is TGCAGCGTAGGGGAATTAGGACAGGGGACCGTAATGAACACTGAAGCTTTCTTT. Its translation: CSVGELGQGTVMNTEAFF.